A selection of T cell receptor beta chains follows, all from one sample in a study of cytomegalovirus exposure and HLA in healthy donors. Repertoires were generated with immunoSEQ multiplex PCR, while TCRdb's copy carries only in-frame clones and drops some. The sample gives roughly 190,000 clones, approximately 86% of which show up once; 1.5% to 2% is in the top ten. Sequencing input: PBMCs. The source is a woman younger than 30 in good health and CMV-seronegative. CDR3s include the opening cysteine and the closing phenylalanine or tryptophan. Each record gives: CDR3 length, clone size, J gene, D gene, V gene, CDR3 protein, CDR3 DNA. The D gene is left open where the match is weak. The listing skips clone size in some rows; elsewhere it reads once, few, many or a size class.

13,.,TRBJ1-3,.,TRBV30,CAWGLLGGNTIYF,TGTGCCTGGGGACTCTTAGGGGGAAACACCATATATTTT
16,.,TRBJ1-1,TRBD1,TRBV18,CASSPKRQGAQTEAFF,TGTGCCAGCTCACCGAAACGACAGGGGGCGCAAACTGAAGCTTTCTTT
15,.,TRBJ1-1,.,TRBV30,CAWSADPTAGTEAFF,TGTGCCTGGAGTGCGGACCCCACTGCGGGGACTGAAGCTTTCTTT
16,.,TRBJ2-7,TRBD1,TRBV30,CAAMVRGQGFSYEQYF,TGTGCCGCTATGGTAAGAGGACAGGGATTCTCCTACGAGCAGTACTTC
14,.,TRBJ1-2,.,TRBV6-1,CASSARGSPRDYTF,TGTGCCAGCAGTGCCAGGGGATCCCCAAGGGACTACACCTTC
14,.,TRBJ1-1,.,TRBV9,CASSVDEGRTEAFF,TGTGCCAGCAGCGTAGACGAGGGGAGGACTGAAGCTTTCTTT
16,.,TRBJ2-7,.,TRBV19,CASSITLTGDFYEQYF,TGTGCCAGTAGTATCACCCTCACAGGGGACTTTTACGAGCAGTACTTC
14,.,TRBJ1-1,TRBD1,TRBV7-9,CASSSKGAGQEAFF,TGTGCCAGCAGCTCCAAGGGGGCAGGGCAGGAAGCTTTCTTT
16,.,TRBJ1-3,.,TRBV10-3,CAISAGVTTGGNTIYF,TGTGCCATCAGTGCCGGGGTTACGACGGGGGGAAACACCATATATTTT
13,.,TRBJ1-5,.,TRBV2,CASSWAFNQPQHF,TGTGCCAGCAGTTGGGCCTTTAATCAGCCCCAGCATTTT
15,.,TRBJ2-7,TRBD1,TRBV7-9,CASSNGTGSSYEQYF,TGTGCCAGCAGCAACGGGACAGGCAGCTCCTACGAGCAGTACTTC
16,.,TRBJ2-6,TRBD1,TRBV6-6,CASKKRQGSGANVLTF,TGTGCCAGCAAGAAAAGACAGGGCTCTGGGGCCAACGTCCTGACTTTC
16,few,TRBJ2-2,TRBD2,TRBV6-1,CASSGGGGGLSGELFF,TGTGCCAGCAGTGGCGGGGGTGGGGGATTATCCGGGGAGCTGTTTTTT
14,.,TRBJ1-1,.,TRBV25-1,CASRDPGLGTEAFF,TGTGCCAGCAGGGACCCAGGGCTTGGCACTGAAGCTTTCTTT
14,.,TRBJ1-1,.,TRBV5-4,CASSLVGVESEAFF,TGTGCCAGCAGCTTGGTAGGGGTGGAGTCCGAAGCTTTCTTT
15,once,TRBJ2-2,.,TRBV19,CASSIRQGNTGELFF,TGTGCCAGTAGTATAAGGCAGGGTAACACCGGGGAGCTGTTTTTT
13,.,TRBJ1-2,.,TRBV19,CASKRQGGYGYTF,TGTGCCAGTAAACGGCAGGGTGGATATGGCTACACCTTC
16,.,TRBJ2-7,TRBD2,TRBV29-1,CSVEGRTSFGTYEQYF,TGCAGCGTTGAGGGACGGACTAGTTTCGGGACCTACGAGCAGTACTTC
14,.,TRBJ2-2,.,TRBV29-1,CSRPRELDSGELFF,TGCAGCAGACCCCGGGAGCTAGACTCCGGGGAGCTGTTTTTT
14,.,TRBJ1-6,.,TRBV9,CASNTGGVDSPLHF,TGTGCCAGCAACACCGGCGGGGTTGATTCACCCCTCCACTTT
15,.,TRBJ2-1,TRBD2,TRBV29-1,CSVEVLSGTLHEQFF,TGCAGCGTTGAAGTTCTTAGCGGGACTCTCCATGAGCAGTTCTTC
13,.,TRBJ2-1,.,TRBV19,CASSIRSYNEQFF,TGTGCCAGTAGTATCAGGTCATACAATGAGCAGTTCTTC
11,.,TRBJ2-7,.,TRBV5-1,CASRAETEQYF,TGCGCCAGCAGGGCGGAGACCGAGCAGTACTTC
17,.,TRBJ2-5,TRBD1,TRBV15,CATSRDRDSPVVGTQYF,TGTGCCACCAGCAGAGATCGGGACAGCCCCGTGGTCGGGACCCAGTACTTC
12,once,TRBJ1-1,TRBD1,TRBV4-2,CASSQGDRSTFF,TGTGCCAGCAGCCAAGGGGACAGGTCGACTTTCTTT
17,.,TRBJ2-3,.,TRBV28,CASSIFQGLQGTDTQYF,TGTGCCAGCAGTATATTCCAGGGGCTACAGGGAACAGATACGCAGTATTTT
16,.,TRBJ2-5,.,TRBV7-2,CASSLYGSGTGETQYF,TGTGCCAGCAGCTTATATGGTAGCGGAACCGGGGAGACCCAGTACTTC
15,.,TRBJ1-6,.,TRBV10-3,CAISDREAYNSPLHF,TGTGCCATCAGTGACAGGGAGGCCTATAATTCACCCCTCCACTTT
14,once,TRBJ1-2,TRBD1,TRBV2,CASSEGQGIYGYTF,TGTGCCAGCAGTGAGGGACAGGGGATCTATGGCTACACCTTC
14,.,TRBJ2-7,TRBD1,TRBV4-1,CASSQGTGGAEQYF,TGCGCCAGCAGCCAAGGGACAGGGGGCGCTGAGCAGTACTTC
17,.,TRBJ1-5,.,TRBV6-1,CASSEEVGGWSNQPQHF,TGTGCCAGCAGTGAAGAGGTCGGCGGATGGAGCAATCAGCCCCAGCATTTT
15,.,TRBJ2-7,.,TRBV7-6,CASSPISGSSYEQYF,TGTGCCAGCAGCCCCATAAGCGGGTCCTCCTACGAGCAGTACTTC
13,.,TRBJ2-1,TRBD1,TRBV2,CASSNDRVNEQFF,TGTGCCAGCAGTAACGACAGGGTCAATGAGCAGTTCTTC
12,.,TRBJ1-5,TRBD1,TRBV6-1,CASRGQDQPQHF,TGTGCCAGCAGGGGACAGGACCAGCCCCAGCATTTT
13,.,TRBJ1-2,.,TRBV7-2,CASSFGGRGGYTF,TGTGCCAGCAGCTTTGGAGGGAGGGGTGGCTACACCTTC
16,few,TRBJ1-2,.,TRBV4-1,CASSQGVGVEGNGYTF,TGCGCCAGCAGCCAAGGAGTGGGCGTCGAGGGAAATGGCTACACCTTC
15,.,TRBJ2-6,.,TRBV9,CASSVRGSGANVLTF,TGTGCCAGCAGCGTAAGAGGCTCTGGGGCCAACGTCCTGACTTTC
13,.,TRBJ2-5,TRBD1,TRBV6-6,CASRDRVQETQYF,TGTGCCAGCAGAGACAGGGTCCAAGAGACCCAGTACTTC
16,.,TRBJ2-3,TRBD2,TRBV16,CASSQYTSGGTDTQYF,TGTGCCAGCAGCCAATATACTAGCGGGGGCACAGATACGCAGTATTTT
15,.,TRBJ1-1,TRBD1,TRBV5-1,CASSLGDRDNTEAFF,TGCGCCAGCAGCTTGGGGGACAGGGACAACACTGAAGCTTTCTTT
14,.,TRBJ2-5,.,TRBV7-7,CASSLSHSQETQYF,TGTGCTAGCAGCTTAAGTCACAGCCAAGAGACCCAGTACTTC
13,.,TRBJ2-7,.,TRBV27,CASSLSWSYEQYF,TGTGCCAGCAGTTTATCGTGGAGCTACGAGCAGTACTTC
14,.,TRBJ1-1,.,TRBV6-1,CASSPPGGRGEAFF,TGTGCCAGCAGTCCCCCCGGGGGGCGAGGTGAAGCTTTCTTT
13,.,TRBJ2-5,.,TRBV6-5,CASSYRRLETQYF,TGTGCCAGCAGTTACCGTCGTTTGGAGACCCAGTACTTC
13,.,TRBJ2-3,.,TRBV30,CAWRFGVTDTQYF,TGTGCCTGGAGGTTCGGGGTCACAGATACGCAGTATTTT
16,.,TRBJ2-4,TRBD1,TRBV7-9,CASSFGQGADKNIQYF,TGTGCCAGCAGCTTCGGACAGGGGGCGGACAAAAACATTCAGTACTTC
14,.,TRBJ1-2,.,TRBV7-6,CASSLDGRTDGYTF,TGTGCCAGCAGCTTAGATGGGAGAACAGATGGCTACACCTTC
15,.,TRBJ1-6,TRBD1,TRBV5-8,CASSFRDRGSSPLHF,TGTGCCAGCAGCTTCCGGGACAGGGGGTCTTCACCCCTCCACTTT
15,.,TRBJ2-7,.,TRBV5-6,CASSLGGGSLREQYF,TGTGCCAGCAGCTTGGGGGGGGGCTCTCTCCGTGAGCAGTACTTC
14,.,TRBJ1-1,.,TRBV6-1,CASSGLQVTAEAFF,TGTGCCAGCAGTGGCCTACAGGTTACTGCTGAAGCTTTCTTT
12,once,TRBJ2-1,.,TRBV30,CAWSPPGFEQFF,TGTGCCTGGAGTCCCCCGGGATTTGAGCAGTTCTTC
12,.,TRBJ2-3,.,TRBV29-1,CSVGAGTDTQYF,TGCAGCGTTGGAGCGGGCACAGATACGCAGTATTTT